This TCR beta chain was recovered during a study of shared clonotypes between healthy human individuals. Comments on this clone: Antigen specificity is unknown.

Germline CDR1 LNHDA, CDR2 SQIVND (reference sequence). Trimming took 8 bases from V and 7 from J, leaving 26 bases between them. The CDR3 spans 17 residues. 150 to 250 ng DNA, 25,000 to 30,000 T cell genomes, went into each sorted-subset replicate PCR. TCRdb's copy holds only in-frame clones and misses some; the assay was immunoSEQ multiplex PCR. The sample gives 2.5 million or so clones, about 92% of which show up once; over 0.12% is in the top ten. Notes on the study in general: The study drew on few donors, limiting represented genetic and exposure-history diversity. Generation of non-shared clonotypes was less probable than generation of clonotypes shared by all four donors. Even with large depth, rarefaction showed that sorted-subset sequencing was incomplete.

J is TRBJ1-4 and V is TRBV19, with D perhaps TRBD1 (5 bases). The clonotype originates from a man between 18 and 35 years old in good health. Sequencing used naive CD4+ T cells sorted from blood. As to subset: CD45RA+ positively selected. The CDR3 reads CASLGVATGPQVEKLFF. CDR3 DNA: TGTGCCAGTTTGGGGGTGGCAACAGGACCTCAAGTTGAAAAACTGTTTTTT.